These 11 T cell receptor beta chains came from one sample sequenced in a study of T cells in Graves' hyperthyroidism and ophthalmopathy. Researchers amplified the TCR beta CDR3 regions from RNA transcripts. An initial round of RT-PCR targeting the TCR CDR3 relied on the HTBI primer set. TCRdb re-called the multiplex PCR reads with MiXCR, one entry per CDR3 protein. The sample carries about 480,000 distinct CDR3 sequences, roughly 23% recorded once. The sample comprised blood. The receptors were gathered from a woman aged 70-85 years with Graves' ophthalmopathy.

J is TRBJ1-2 and V is TRBV12-3 or TRBV12-4; 9 nucleotides line up with TRBD1. The length of the CDR3 is 12 residues. Losses at the gene ends were 6 bases for V and 14 bases for J; bases not matched to a gene: 10. The CDR3 bases are TGTGCCAGCAGCCCCGGACAGGGGCGTTGGACCTTC. This translates into CASSPGQGRWTF.

This clonotype was counted only a few times. The chain couples TRBV5-4 to TRBJ2-7, with D uncertain. Trimming left V 4 bases short and J 7 bases short, with 18 bases between. Germline V lookup: CDR1 SGHNT, CDR2 YYREEE (reference sequence). This CDR3 spans 14 amino acids. CDR3 sequence (DNA): TGTGCCAGCAGCCCAGGCCCGAGCCCACAGGAGCAGTACTTC. Its protein product is CASSPGPSPQEQYF.

The chain uses TRBV6-1 and TRBJ2-5; tentatively, D is TRBD1 (5 bases). V was shortened by 4 bases and J by 5 bases, with 11 bases between the two germline ends. The CDR3 spans 13 residues. The germline gives CDR1 MNHNS, CDR2 SASEGT. The CDR3 is CASSAQGRETQYF. CDR3 nucleotides: TGTGCCAGCAGTGCGCAGGGTAGGGAGACCCAGTACTTC.

The chain employs TRBV30 and TRBJ1-1; TRBD1 matches 9 bases. V was clipped by 5 bases and J by 7 bases; unmatched bases: 5. The germline V gene encodes CDR1 GTSNPN and CDR2 SVGIG (reference sequence). This CDR3 comprises 12 residues. The CDR3 bases are TGTGCCTGGTTACAGGGGGCGTTTGAAGCTTTCTTT. Translating it yields CAWLQGAFEAFF.

The table lists this clonotype with a few counts. The V gene is TRBV3-1, the J gene TRBJ2-7; either TRBD1 or TRBD2 may supply D (5 bases each). V shed 8 bases and J shed 3 bases, with 11 bases lying between them. Germline V gives CDR1 LGHDT, CDR2 YNNKEL (reference sequence). The CDR3 extends over 12 amino acids. Here the CDR3 reads CASRDDLYEQYF. CDR3 in DNA: TGTGCCAGCCGGGACGACCTCTACGAGCAGTACTTC.

In this sample, this clonotype turned up a few times. J is TRBJ2-1 and V is TRBV20-1; 9 nucleotides line up with TRBD2. CDR3 length: 14 residues. Germline-derived CDR1 and CDR2 are DFQATT and SNEGSKA (reference sequence). Trimming removed 5 bases from V and 5 bases from J; junction bases left unmatched: 7. CDR3 nucleotide sequence: TGCAGTGCTCCTCGAGCTAGCGGGAACAATGAGCAGTTCTTC. This codes for CSAPRASGNNEQFF.

The chain couples TRBV4-3 to TRBJ1-2, with 10 positions matching TRBD1. V shed 0 bases, J shed 8 bases, and the junction held 15 bases outside the gene matches. Germline CDR1 is LGHNA and CDR2 is YSLEER. CDR3 length: 18 residues. For the CDR3, the DNA is TGCGCCAGCAGCCAAGATCGAAAGGCGACAGGGGGCCTGAGGGGCTACACCTTC. Its translation: CASSQDRKATGGLRGYTF.

This clonotype was observed many times. The chain recombines TRBV28 with TRBJ1-1, with D maybe TRBD1 (6 bases). In germline, CDR1 is MDHEN, CDR2 SYDVKM. Between the trimmed V and J ends, which lost 1 base and 1 base, there was a span of 10 bases. The CDR3 spans 15 residues. The CDR3 DNA reads TGTGCCAGCAGTTTATCCGGGGGCGCGAACACTGAAGCTTTCTTT. Encoded protein: CASSLSGGANTEAFF. The whole variable domain, filled in from reference TRBV28 and TRBJ1-1, reads DVKVTQSSRYLVKRTGEKVFLECVQDMDHENMFWYRQDPGLGLRLIYFSYDVKMKEKGDIPEGYSVSREKKERFSLILESASTNQTSMYLCASSLSGGANTEAFFGQGTRLTVV.

J is TRBJ2-2 and V is TRBV13, with D uncertain. The CDR3 length is 13 residues. Germline V gives CDR1 PRHDT, CDR2 FYEKMQ (reference sequence). The V end was cut by 4 bases, the J end by 7 bases, with 10 bases between. The CDR3 reads CASSSTASGELFF. The CDR3 nucleotides read TGTGCCAGCAGCTCCACCGCGAGCGGGGAGCTGTTTTTT.

Regarding this clonotype: Given a much more abundant clone one base away, this may be a read error. This rearrangement joins TRBV6-1 to TRBJ1-2; 10 bases are shared with TRBD1. Germline loops: CDR1 MNHNS, CDR2 SASEGT. The CDR3 runs to 16 residues. The V gene end was trimmed by 3 bases and the J gene end by 2 bases; junction bases not matched to a gene: 6. Here the CDR3 DNA reads TGTGCCAGCAGTGAGGACAGGGGGATTCCCAACTATGGCTACACCTTC. This sequence encodes CASSEDRGIPNYGYTF.

This chain links TRBV5-1 with TRBJ2-3; maybe TRBD1 (6 bases). Germline lookup yields CDR1 SGHRS and CDR2 YFSETQ. The CDR3 contains 16 residues. V lost 0 bases, J lost 4 bases, and 15 bases lay in between. CDR3 loop: CASSLDGTRGADTQYF. The CDR3 DNA sequence: TGCGCCAGCAGCTTGGATGGGACAAGGGGCGCAGATACGCAGTATTTT.